Only one count was recorded for the clone carrying this T cell receptor beta chain. This record comes from a study of blood T cell repertoires in COVID-19. Trimming took 6 bases from V and 2 from J, leaving 10 bases between them. The CDR3 spans 13 residues. Germline CDR1 reads MNHEY; CDR2 reads SMNVEV (reference sequence). Clones were read by immunoSEQ multiplex PCR, and TCRdb kept only the in-frame ones, dropping some. The table lists about 130,000 clones, around 81% of them singletons. The chain uses TRBV27 and TRBJ1-1, with a weak D call TRBD1 (5 bases). The source is a human donor in a cohort sampled during active COVID-19. The sequenced sample consisted of peripheral blood. The CDR3 sequence is CASSSTGNTEAFF. The CDR3 region has the DNA TGTGCCAGCAGCTCAACAGGAAACACTGAAGCTTTCTTT.